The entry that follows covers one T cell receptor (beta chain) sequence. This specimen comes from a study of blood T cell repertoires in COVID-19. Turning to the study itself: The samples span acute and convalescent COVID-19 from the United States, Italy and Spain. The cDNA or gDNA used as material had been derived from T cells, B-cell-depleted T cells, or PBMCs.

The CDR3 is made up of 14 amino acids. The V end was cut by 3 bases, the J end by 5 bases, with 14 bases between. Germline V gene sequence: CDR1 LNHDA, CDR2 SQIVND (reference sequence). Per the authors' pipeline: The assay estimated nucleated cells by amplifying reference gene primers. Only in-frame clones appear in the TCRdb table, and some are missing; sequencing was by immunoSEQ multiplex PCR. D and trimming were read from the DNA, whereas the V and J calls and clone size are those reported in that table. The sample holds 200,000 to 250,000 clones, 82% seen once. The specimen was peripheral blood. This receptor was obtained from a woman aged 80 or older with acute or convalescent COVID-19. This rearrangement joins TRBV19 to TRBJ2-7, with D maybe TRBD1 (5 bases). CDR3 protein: CASSIQGQGNEQYF. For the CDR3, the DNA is TGTGCCAGTAGTATTCAGGGTCAGGGAAACGAGCAGTACTTC.